The rows below give T cell receptor beta chains drawn from one sample of a study of T cells in Graves' hyperthyroidism and ophthalmopathy. Using its own MiXCR run on the multiplex PCR reads, TCRdb lists one record per CDR3 protein. The sample yields a few hundred thousand distinct CDR3 sequences, 21% seen once. The sequencing input was blood. The receptors derive from a woman between 45 and 60 years old with Graves' hyperthyroidism. CDR3s leave out the opening cysteine and the closing phenylalanine or tryptophan. Fields, in order: V gene, J gene, clone size, CDR3 protein. Size tells how often a clone was seen (once, few, many) or the class of an expanded clone, and some rows leave it out.

TRBV5-1	TRBJ1-1	few	ASSFVPGQGARTEAF
TRBV10-3	TRBJ1-6	NA	AIRGLSTSNSPLH
TRBV14	TRBJ1-1	many	ASSQVPEIKAF
TRBV28	TRBJ2-4	NA	ASSRSGGLAKNIQY
TRBV7-2	TRBJ2-7	many	ASSLLAGVYEQY
TRBV20-1	TRBJ2-1	once	SARDPRHNEQF
TRBV5-1	TRBJ2-1	few	ASSLSQGSLSYNEQF
TRBV14	TRBJ2-1	few	ASRRTGGPEQF
TRBV11-2	TRBJ1-5	few	ASSLEGSYQPQH
TRBV28	TRBJ1-1	many	ASSPGGQVNTEAF
TRBV6-2/TRBV6-3	TRBJ1-1	many	ASSYFSTEAF
TRBV29-1	TRBJ2-7	few	SVELLAQY
TRBV5-8	TRBJ2-1	few	ASSLALTWYNEQF
TRBV19	TRBJ2-7	few	ASSRGTGGPYEQY
TRBV2	TRBJ1-1	NA	ASRTGELGEAF
TRBV28	TRBJ2-7	NA	ASSGLAGVSEQY
TRBV28	TRBJ2-7	many	ASSHQWGDYEQY
TRBV20-1	TRBJ2-1	many	SAVPGINEQF
TRBV7-9	TRBJ2-3	many	ASSRTGADTQY
TRBV5-4	TRBJ1-1	few	ASSASTGTDEAF
TRBV30	TRBJ1-2	many	AWSQQGAYGYT
TRBV19	TRBJ2-7	few	ASGGGAYEQY
TRBV6-6	TRBJ1-2	few	ASSYGGGWANYGYT
TRBV10-3	TRBJ2-7	few	AISPTGGDEQY